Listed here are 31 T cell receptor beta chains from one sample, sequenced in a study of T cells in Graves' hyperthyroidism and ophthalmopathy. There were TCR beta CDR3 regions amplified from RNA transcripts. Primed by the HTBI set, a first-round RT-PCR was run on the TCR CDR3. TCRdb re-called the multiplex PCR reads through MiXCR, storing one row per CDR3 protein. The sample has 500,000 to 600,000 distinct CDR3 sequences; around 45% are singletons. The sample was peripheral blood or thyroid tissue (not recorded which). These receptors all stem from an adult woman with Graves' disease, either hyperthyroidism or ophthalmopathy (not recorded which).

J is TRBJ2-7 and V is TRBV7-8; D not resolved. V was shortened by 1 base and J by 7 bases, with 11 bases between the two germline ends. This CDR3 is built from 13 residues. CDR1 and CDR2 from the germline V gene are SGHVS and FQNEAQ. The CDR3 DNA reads TGTGCCAGCAGCTTAGGACGGAGTGTGGAGCAGTACTTC. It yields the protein CASSLGRSVEQYF.

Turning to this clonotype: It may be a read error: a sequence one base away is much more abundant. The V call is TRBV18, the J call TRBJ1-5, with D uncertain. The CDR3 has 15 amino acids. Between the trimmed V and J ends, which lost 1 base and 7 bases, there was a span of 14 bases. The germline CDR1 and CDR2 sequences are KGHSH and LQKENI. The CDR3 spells CASSPRTTATQPQHF. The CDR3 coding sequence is TGTGCCAGCTCACCACGTACCACAGCGACCCAGCCCCAGCATTTT.

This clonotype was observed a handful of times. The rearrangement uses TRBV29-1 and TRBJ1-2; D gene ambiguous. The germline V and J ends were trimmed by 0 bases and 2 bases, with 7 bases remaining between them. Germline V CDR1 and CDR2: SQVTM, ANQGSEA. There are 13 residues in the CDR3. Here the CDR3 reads CSVEDTFNYGYTF. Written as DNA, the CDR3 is TGCAGCGTTGAAGATACCTTCAACTATGGCTACACCTTC.

For the CDR3, the DNA is TGTGCCAGCCAACCTAGGGGGAGTGGATACGAGCAGTACTTC. Translated, it gives CASQPRGSGYEQYF. The rearrangement uses TRBV7-8 and TRBJ2-7, with D possibly matching TRBD1 (6 bases). Trimming cost V 8 bases and J 4 bases, with 18 bases left between them. Germline V gene sequence: CDR1 SGHVS, CDR2 FQNEAQ. This CDR3 spans 14 amino acids.

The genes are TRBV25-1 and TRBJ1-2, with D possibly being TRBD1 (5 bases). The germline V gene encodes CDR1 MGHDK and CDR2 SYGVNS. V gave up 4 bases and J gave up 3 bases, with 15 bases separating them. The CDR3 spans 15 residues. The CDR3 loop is CASSGAEGADYGYTF. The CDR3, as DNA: TGTGCCAGCAGTGGGGCCGAAGGGGCAGACTATGGCTACACCTTC.

The CDR3 DNA reads TGTGCCAGCAGCCAGGGACAGGGGGCTTCTGGCTACACCTTC. Translated: CASSQGQGASGYTF. The chain couples TRBV25-1 to TRBJ1-2; 12 bases match TRBD1. The J segment lost 7 bases and the V segment lost 6 bases, leaving 6 bases of the junction unmatched. The germline CDR1 and CDR2 sequences are MGHDK and SYGVNS. This CDR3 has 14 residues.

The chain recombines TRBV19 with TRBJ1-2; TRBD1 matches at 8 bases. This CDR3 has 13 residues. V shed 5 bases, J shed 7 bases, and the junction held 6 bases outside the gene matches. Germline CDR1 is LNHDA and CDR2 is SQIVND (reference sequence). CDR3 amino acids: CASSYADRAGYTF. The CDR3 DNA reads TGTGCCAGTAGTTACGCGGACAGGGCTGGCTACACCTTC.

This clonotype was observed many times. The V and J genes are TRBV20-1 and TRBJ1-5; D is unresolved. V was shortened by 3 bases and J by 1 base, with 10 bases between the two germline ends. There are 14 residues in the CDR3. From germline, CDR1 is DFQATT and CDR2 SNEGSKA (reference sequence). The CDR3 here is CSASGELSNQPQHF. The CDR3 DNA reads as TGCAGTGCTAGCGGGGAGTTAAGCAATCAGCCCCAGCATTTT.

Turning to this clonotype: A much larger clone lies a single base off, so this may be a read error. This CDR3 is CASSSRNTEASF. The CDR3 nucleotides are TGTGCCAGCAGCTCCCGGAACACTGAAGCTTCCTTT. This chain connects TRBV5-6 to TRBJ1-1, with no clear D. The CDR3 covers 12 residues. Germline V gene sequence: CDR1 SGHDT, CDR2 YYEEEE. The full variable domain, with the rest looked up from reference TRBV5-6 and TRBJ1-1, is DAGVTQSPTHLIKTRGQQVTLRCSPKSGHDTVSWYQQALGQGPQFIFQYYEEEERQRGNFPDRFSGHQFPNYSSELNVNALLLGDSALYLCASSSRNTEASFGQGTRLTVV.

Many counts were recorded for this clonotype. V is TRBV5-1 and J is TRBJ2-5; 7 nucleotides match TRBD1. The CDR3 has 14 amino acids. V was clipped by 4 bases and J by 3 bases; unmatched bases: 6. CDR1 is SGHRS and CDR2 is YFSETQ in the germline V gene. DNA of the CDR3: TGCGCCAGCAGCACTGGCGACAGGGAAGAGACCCAGTACTTC. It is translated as CASSTGDREETQYF. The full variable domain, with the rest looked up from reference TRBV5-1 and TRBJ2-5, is KAGVTQTPRYLIKTRGQQVTLSCSPISGHRSVSWYQQTPGQGLQFLFEYFSETQRNKGNFPGRFSGRQFSNSRSEMNVSTLELGDSALYLCASSTGDREETQYFGPGTRLLVL.

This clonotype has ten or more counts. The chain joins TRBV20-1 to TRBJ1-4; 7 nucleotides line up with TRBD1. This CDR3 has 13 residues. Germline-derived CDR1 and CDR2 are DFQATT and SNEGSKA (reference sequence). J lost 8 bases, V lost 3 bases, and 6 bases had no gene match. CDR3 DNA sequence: TGCAGTGCTAGGGAGGGGGCGCACGAAAAACTGTTTTTT. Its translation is CSAREGAHEKLFF.

The CDR3 DNA sequence: TGTGCCAGCAGTTCATCTTTCAGCCCCCAGGGGGTAGGGGAGACCCAGTACTTC. Its translation: CASSSSFSPQGVGETQYF. The chain uses TRBV12-3 or TRBV12-4 and TRBJ2-5, with TRBD1 identical over 7 bases. This CDR3 spans 18 amino acids. With V trimmed by 4 bases and J by 5 bases, 19 bases remained unmatched.

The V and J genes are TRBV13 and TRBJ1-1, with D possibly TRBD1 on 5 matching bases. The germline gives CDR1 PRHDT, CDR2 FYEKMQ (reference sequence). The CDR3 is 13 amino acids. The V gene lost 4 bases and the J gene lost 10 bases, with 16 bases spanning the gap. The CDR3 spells CASSSGHLRRAFF. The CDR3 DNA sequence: TGTGCCAGCAGCTCAGGACACCTCAGGCGAGCTTTCTTT.

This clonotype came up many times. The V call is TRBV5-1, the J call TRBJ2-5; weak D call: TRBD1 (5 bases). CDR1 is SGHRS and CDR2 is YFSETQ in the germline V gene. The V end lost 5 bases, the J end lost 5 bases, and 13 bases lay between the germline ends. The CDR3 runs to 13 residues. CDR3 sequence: CASRIGASETQYF. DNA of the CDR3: TGCGCCAGCAGGATAGGGGCGTCGGAGACCCAGTACTTC.

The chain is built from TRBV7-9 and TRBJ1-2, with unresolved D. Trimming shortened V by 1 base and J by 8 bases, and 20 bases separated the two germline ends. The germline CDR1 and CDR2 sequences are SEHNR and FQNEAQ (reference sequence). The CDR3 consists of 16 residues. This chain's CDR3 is CASSLVPVYGRRGYTF. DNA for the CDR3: TGTGCCAGCAGCTTAGTACCCGTCTATGGCAGACGCGGCTACACCTTC.

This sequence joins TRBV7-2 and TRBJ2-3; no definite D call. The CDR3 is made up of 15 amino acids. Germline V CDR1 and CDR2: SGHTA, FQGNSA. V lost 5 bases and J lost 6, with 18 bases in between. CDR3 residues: CASSLRHYSGDTQYF. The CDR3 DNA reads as TGTGCCAGCAGCCTGCGGCACTACAGTGGCGATACGCAGTATTTT.

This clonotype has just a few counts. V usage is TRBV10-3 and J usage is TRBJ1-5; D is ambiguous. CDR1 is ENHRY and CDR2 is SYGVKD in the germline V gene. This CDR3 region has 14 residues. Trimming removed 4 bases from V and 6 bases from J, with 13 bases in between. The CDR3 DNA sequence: TGTGCCATCAGTGGCGACGGATCGGGTCAGCCCCAGCATTTT. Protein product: CAISGDGSGQPQHF.

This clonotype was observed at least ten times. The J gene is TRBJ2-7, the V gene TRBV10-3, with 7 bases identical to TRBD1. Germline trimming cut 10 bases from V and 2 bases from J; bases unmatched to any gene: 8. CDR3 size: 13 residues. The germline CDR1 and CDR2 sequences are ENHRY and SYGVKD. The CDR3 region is CATWTGSTYEQYF. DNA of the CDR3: TGTGCCACTTGGACAGGATCCACCTACGAGCAGTACTTC.

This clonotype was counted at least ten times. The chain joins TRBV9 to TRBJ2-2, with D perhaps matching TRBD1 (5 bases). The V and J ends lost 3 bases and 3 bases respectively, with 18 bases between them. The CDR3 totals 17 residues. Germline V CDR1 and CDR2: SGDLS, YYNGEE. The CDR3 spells CASSEGIRVLDTGELFF. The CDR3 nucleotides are TGTGCCAGCAGCGAAGGGATCAGGGTGTTGGACACCGGGGAGCTGTTTTTT.

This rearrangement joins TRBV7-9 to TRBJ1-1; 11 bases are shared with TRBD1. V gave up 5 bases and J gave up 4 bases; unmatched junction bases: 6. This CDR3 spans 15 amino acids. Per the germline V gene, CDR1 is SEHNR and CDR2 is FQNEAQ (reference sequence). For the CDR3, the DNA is TGTGCCAGCAGCACCGGACAGGGGGCGCTCACTGAAGCTTTCTTT. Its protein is CASSTGQGALTEAFF.

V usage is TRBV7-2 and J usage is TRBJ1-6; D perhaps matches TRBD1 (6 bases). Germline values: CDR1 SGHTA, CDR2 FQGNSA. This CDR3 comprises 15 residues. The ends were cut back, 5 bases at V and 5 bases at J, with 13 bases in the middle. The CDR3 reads CASSVRRGNNSPLHF. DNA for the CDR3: TGTGCCAGCAGCGTGAGGAGGGGGAATAATTCACCCCTCCACTTT.

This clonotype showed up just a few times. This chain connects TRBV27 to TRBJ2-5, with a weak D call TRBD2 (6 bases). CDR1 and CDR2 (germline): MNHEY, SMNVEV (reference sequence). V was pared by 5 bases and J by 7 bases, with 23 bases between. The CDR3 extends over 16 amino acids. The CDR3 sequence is CASSRGYYSTRGTQYF. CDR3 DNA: TGTGCCAGCAGTCGAGGCTACTATTCGACTAGGGGGACCCAGTACTTC.

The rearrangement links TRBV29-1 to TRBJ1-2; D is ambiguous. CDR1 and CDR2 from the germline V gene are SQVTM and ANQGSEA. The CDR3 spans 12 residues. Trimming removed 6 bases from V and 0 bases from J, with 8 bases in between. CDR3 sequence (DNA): TGCAGCGTCCCCAAATCTAACTATGGCTACACCTTC. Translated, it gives CSVPKSNYGYTF. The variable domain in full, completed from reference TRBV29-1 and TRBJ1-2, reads SAVISQKPSRDICQRGTSLTIQCQVDSQVTMMFWYRQQPGQSLTLIATANQGSEATYESGFVIDKFPISRPNLTFSTLTVSNMSPEDSSIYLCSVPKSNYGYTFGSGTRLTVV.

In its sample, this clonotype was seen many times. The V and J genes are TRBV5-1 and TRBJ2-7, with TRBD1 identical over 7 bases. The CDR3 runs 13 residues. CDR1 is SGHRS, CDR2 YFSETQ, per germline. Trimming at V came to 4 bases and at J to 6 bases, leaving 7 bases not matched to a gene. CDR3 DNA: TGCGCCAGCAGCACCTCGACAGGGACCGAGCAGTACTTC. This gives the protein CASSTSTGTEQYF.

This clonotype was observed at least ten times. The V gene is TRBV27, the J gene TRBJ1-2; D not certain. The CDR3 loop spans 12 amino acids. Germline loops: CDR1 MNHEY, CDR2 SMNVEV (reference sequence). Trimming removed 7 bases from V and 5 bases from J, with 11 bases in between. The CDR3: CASKPNGYGYTF. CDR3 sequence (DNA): TGTGCCAGCAAGCCCAACGGTTATGGCTACACCTTC.

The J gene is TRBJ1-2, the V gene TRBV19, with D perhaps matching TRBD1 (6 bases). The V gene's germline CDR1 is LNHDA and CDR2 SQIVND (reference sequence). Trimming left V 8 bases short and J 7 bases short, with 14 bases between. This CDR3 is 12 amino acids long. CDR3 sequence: CASSAQGRGYTF. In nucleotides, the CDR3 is TGTGCCAGTTCAGCACAGGGCCGTGGCTACACCTTC.

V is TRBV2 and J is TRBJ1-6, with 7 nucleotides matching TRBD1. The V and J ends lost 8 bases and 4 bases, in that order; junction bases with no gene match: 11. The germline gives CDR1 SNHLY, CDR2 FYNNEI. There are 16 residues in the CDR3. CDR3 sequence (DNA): TGTGCCAGCCGATACGACAGGGCCGTTTATAATTCACCCCTCCACTTT. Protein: CASRYDRAVYNSPLHF.

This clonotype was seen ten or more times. The DNA of the CDR3 is TGTGCCAGCAGCGTACATCCTACCTCTCTGGGCTACGAGCAGTACTTC. It translates to CASSVHPTSLGYEQYF. V usage is TRBV9 and J usage is TRBJ2-7; D is undetermined. Per the germline V gene, CDR1 is SGDLS and CDR2 is YYNGEE. This CDR3 contains 16 residues. V lost 1 base and J 3 bases, leaving 17 bases between the germline ends.

The CDR3 here is CASRERGTGNQPQHF. The CDR3 DNA follows: TGTGCCAGCAGGGAACGTGGTACTGGTAATCAGCCCCAGCATTTT. The chain recombines TRBV6-1 with TRBJ1-5; D uncertain. The ends were cut back, 6 bases at V and 4 bases at J, with 16 bases in the middle. Germline V gene sequence: CDR1 MNHNS, CDR2 SASEGT. CDR3 size: 15 residues.

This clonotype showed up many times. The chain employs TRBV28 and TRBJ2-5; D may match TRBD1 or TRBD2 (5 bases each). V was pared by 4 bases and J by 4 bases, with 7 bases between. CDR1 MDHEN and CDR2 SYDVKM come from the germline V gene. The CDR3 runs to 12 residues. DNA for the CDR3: TGTGCCAGCAGTTGGGGGATAGAGACCCAGTACTTC. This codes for CASSWGIETQYF.

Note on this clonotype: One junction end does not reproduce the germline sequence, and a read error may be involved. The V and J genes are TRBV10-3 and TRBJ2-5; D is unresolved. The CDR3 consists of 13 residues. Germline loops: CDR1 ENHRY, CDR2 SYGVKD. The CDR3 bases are TGTGCCAGCAGTTCCCTACCGGCGGAGACCCAGTACTTC. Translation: CASSSLPAETQYF.